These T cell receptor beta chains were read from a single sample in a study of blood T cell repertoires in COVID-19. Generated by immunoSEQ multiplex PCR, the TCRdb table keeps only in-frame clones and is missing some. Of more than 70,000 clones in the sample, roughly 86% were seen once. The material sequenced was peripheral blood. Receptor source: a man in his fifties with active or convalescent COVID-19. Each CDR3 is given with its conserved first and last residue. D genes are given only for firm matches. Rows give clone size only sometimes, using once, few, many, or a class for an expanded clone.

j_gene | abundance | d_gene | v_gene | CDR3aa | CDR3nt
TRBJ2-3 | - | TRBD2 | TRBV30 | CAWSRVRGGEDTQYF | TGTGCCTGGAGTAGGGTGCGGGGGGGTGAAGATACGCAGTATTTT
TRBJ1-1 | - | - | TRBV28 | CASSRRRAFF | TGTGCCAGCAGCCGCCGGCGGGCTTTCTTT
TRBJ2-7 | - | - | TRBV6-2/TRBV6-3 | CASSLNRYYEQYF | TGTGCCAGCAGTCTTAATCGTTACTACGAGCAGTACTTC
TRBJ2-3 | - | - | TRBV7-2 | CASSHGGSTDTQYF | TGTGCCAGCAGCCACGGAGGGAGCACAGATACGCAGTATTTT
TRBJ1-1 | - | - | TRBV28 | CASTLGHLNTEAFF | TGTGCCAGCACCCTGGGACATCTGAACACTGAAGCTTTCTTT
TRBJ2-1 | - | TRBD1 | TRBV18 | CASSPRTGVGNEQFF | TGTGCCAGCTCACCGAGGACAGGGGTGGGGAATGAGCAGTTCTTC
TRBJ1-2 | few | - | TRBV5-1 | CASSLAGGGENGYTF | TGCGCCAGCAGCTTAGCGGGTGGAGGAGAAAATGGCTACACCTTC
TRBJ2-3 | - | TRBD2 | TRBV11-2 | CASSSGTGGSTDTQYF | TGTGCCAGCAGCTCCGGGACGGGGGGTAGCACAGATACGCAGTATTTT
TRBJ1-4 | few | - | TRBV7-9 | CASREEGFGEKLFF | TGTGCCAGCAGGGAGGAAGGGTTTGGAGAAAAACTGTTTTTT
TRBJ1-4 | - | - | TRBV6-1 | CASSALTGPTNEKLFF | TGTGCCAGCAGTGCCTTGACAGGCCCAACTAATGAAAAACTGTTTTTT
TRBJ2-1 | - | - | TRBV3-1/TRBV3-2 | CASSQDTGSYNEQFF | TGTGCCAGCAGCCAAGATACAGGTTCCTACAATGAGCAGTTCTTC
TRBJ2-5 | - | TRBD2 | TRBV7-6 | CASSLALRGGPSETQYF | TGTGCCAGCAGCTTAGCCCTGCGGGGGGGCCCGTCGGAGACCCAGTACTTC
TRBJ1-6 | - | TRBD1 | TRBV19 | CASSGKGGYNSPLHF | TGTGCCAGTAGTGGGAAAGGGGGCTACAATTCACCCCTCCACTTT
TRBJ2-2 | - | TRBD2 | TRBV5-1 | CASSGGTSGGFTGELFF | TGCGCCAGCAGCGGAGGGACTAGCGGGGGTTTTACCGGGGAGCTGTTTTTT
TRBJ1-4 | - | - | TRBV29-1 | CSVGREGEKLFF | TGCAGCGTTGGCAGGGAGGGCGAAAAACTGTTTTTT
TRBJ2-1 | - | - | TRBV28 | CASQTGNYNEQFF | TGTGCCAGTCAGACAGGAAACTACAATGAGCAGTTCTTC
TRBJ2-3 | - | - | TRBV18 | CASSSPPTGFTDTQYF | TGTGCCAGCTCATCTCCACCGACAGGCTTCACAGATACGCAGTATTTT
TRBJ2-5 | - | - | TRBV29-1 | CSVESRFQETQYF | TGCAGCGTTGAAAGCCGGTTCCAAGAGACCCAGTACTTC
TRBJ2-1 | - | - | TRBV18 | CASSPPSAGNEQFF | TGTGCCAGCTCACCACCGTCTGCAGGGAATGAGCAGTTCTTC
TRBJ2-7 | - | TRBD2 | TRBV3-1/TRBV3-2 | CASTSGGGEQYF | TGTGCCAGCACCAGCGGGGGTGGTGAGCAGTACTTC
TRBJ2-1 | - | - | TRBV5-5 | CASSLDPSGGPYNEQFF | TGTGCCAGCAGCTTGGATCCCAGTGGAGGGCCCTACAATGAGCAGTTCTTC
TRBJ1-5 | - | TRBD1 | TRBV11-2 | CASSQEAQGALQPQHF | TGTGCCAGCAGCCAAGAGGCTCAGGGGGCCCTTCAGCCCCAGCATTTT
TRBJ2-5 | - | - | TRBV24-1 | CATSDTQDWEETQYF | TGTGCCACCAGTGACACGCAAGACTGGGAAGAGACCCAGTACTTC
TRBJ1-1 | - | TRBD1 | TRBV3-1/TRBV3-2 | CASSHSDRLNTEAFF | TGTGCCAGCAGCCACTCGGACAGGTTGAACACTGAAGCTTTCTTT
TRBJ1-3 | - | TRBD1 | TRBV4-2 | CASSQDRDRGLGNTIYF | TGTGCCAGCAGCCAAGACCGGGACAGGGGGCTCGGAAACACCATATATTTT
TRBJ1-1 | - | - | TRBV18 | CASSPQLNRMNTEAFF | TGTGCCAGCTCACCACAACTGAACAGAATGAACACTGAAGCTTTCTTT
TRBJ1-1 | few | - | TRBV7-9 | CASSSSTGDTEAFF | TGTGCCAGCAGCTCGAGTACCGGAGACACTGAAGCTTTCTTT
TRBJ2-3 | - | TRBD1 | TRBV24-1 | CATSDLQGESTDTQYF | TGTGCCACCAGTGACCTACAGGGGGAAAGCACAGATACGCAGTATTTT
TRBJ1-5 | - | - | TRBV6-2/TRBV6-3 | CASSYAGVGQPQHF | TGTGCCAGCAGTTACGCGGGGGTTGGGCAGCCCCAGCATTTT
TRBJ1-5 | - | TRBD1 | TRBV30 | CAWGTESNQPQHF | TGTGCCTGGGGGACAGAAAGCAATCAGCCCCAGCATTTT
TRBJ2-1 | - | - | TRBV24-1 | CATSEQYNEQFF | TGTGCCACCAGTGAACAGTACAATGAGCAGTTCTTC
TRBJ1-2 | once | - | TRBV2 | CASSRAGVDYGYTF | TGTGCCAGCAGTAGGGCGGGGGTAGACTATGGCTACACCTTC
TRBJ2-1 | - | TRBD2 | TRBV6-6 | CASSTGLAGGEQFF | TGTGCCAGCAGTACGGGACTAGCGGGGGGTGAGCAGTTCTTC
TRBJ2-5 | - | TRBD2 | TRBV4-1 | CASSQSTSGGFETQYF | TGCGCCAGCAGCCAAAGTACTAGCGGGGGCTTCGAGACCCAGTACTTC
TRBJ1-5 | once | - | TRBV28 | CASSYDYRDSNQPQHF | TGTGCCAGCAGCTACGACTACAGGGATAGCAATCAGCCCCAGCATTTT
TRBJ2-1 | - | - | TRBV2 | CASKDSTFLHEQFF | TGTGCCAGCAAGGACAGTACTTTTTTGCATGAGCAGTTCTTC
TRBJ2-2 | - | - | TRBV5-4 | CASSPGGGAYTGELFF | TGTGCCAGCAGCCCAGGTGGGGGGGCCTACACCGGGGAGCTGTTTTTT
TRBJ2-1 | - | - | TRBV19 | CASSIVTAYNEQFF | TGTGCCAGTAGTATCGTGACAGCCTACAATGAGCAGTTCTTC
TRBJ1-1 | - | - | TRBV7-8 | CASSLRDTLMNTEAFF | TGTGCCAGCAGCCTCCGGGACACCCTAATGAACACTGAAGCTTTCTTT
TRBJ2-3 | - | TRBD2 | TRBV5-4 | CASSLGTGGRGDTQYF | TGTGCCAGCAGCTTGGGAACGGGGGGGCGCGGAGATACGCAGTATTTT
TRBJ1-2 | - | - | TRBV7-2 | CASSLPTSGYTF | TGTGCCAGCAGCTTACCGACAAGTGGCTACACCTTC
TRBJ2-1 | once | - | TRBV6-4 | CASSDNRRFSYNEQFF | TGTGCCAGCAGTGACAACAGGCGATTCTCCTACAATGAGCAGTTCTTC
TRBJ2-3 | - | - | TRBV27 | CASSSILVTDTQYF | TGTGCCAGCAGTTCTATACTAGTAACAGATACGCAGTATTTT
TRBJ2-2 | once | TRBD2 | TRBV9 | CASSDPTSGGETGELFF | TGTGCCAGCAGCGACCCTACTAGCGGGGGGGAAACCGGGGAGCTGTTTTTT
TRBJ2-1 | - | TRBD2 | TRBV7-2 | CASSSLAGYEQFF | TGTGCCAGCAGCTCTTTAGCGGGGTATGAGCAGTTCTTC